This T cell receptor (beta chain) was sequenced in a study of control samples from healthy donors and cancer patients. This CDR3 spans 13 amino acids. With 6 bases removed from V and 0 bases from J, the gap between germline ends came to 6 bases. CDR1 MNHEY and CDR2 SVGAGI come from the germline V gene. Profiling relied on immunoSEQ multiplex PCR, and the TCRdb table lists in-frame clones only, not all of them. Altogether about 89,000 clones are present, more than 75% being singletons, with the ten largest covering around a fifth. This receptor was taken from a man aged 30-40 years in good health. The V call is TRBV6-5, the J call TRBJ1-5; D is undetermined. The sequencing sample was made of blood. The CDR3 DNA sequence: TGTGCCAGCAGCGACACTAGCAATCAGCCCCAGCATTTT. It yields the protein CASSDTSNQPQHF.